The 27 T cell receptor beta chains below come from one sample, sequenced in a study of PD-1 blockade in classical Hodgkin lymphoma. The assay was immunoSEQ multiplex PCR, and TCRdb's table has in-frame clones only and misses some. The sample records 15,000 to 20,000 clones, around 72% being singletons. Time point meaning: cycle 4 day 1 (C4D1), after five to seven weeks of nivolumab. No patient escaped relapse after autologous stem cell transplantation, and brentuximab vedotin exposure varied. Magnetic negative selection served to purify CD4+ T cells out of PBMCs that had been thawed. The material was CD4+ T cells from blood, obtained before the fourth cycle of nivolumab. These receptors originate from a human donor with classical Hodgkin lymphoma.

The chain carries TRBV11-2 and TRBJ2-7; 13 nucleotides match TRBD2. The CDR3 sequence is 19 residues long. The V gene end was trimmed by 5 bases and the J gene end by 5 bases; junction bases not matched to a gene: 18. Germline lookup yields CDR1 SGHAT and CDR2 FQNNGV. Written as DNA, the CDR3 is TGTGCCAGCAGCGGAAGCCCCGGACTAGCGGGAGTAGGTTTCGACGAGCAGTACTTC. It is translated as CASSGSPGLAGVGFDEQYF.

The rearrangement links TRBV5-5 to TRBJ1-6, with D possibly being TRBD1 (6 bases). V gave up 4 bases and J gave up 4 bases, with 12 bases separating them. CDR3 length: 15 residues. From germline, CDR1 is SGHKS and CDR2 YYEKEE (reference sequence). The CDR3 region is CASSGRGNYNSPLHF. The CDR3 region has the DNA TGTGCCAGCAGCGGGAGGGGGAATTATAATTCACCCCTCCACTTT. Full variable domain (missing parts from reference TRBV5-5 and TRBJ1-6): DAGVTQSPTHLIKTRGQQVTLRCSPISGHKSVSWYQQVLGQGPQFIFQYYEKEERGRGNFPDRFSARQFPNYSSELNVNALLLGDSALYLCASSGRGNYNSPLHFGNGTRLTVT.

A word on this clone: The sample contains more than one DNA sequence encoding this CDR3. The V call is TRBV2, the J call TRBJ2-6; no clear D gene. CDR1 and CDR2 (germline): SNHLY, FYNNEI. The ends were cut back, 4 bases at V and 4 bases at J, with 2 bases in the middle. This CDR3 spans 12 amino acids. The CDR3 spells CASSGGANVLTF. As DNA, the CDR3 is TGTGCCAGCAGTGGCGGGGCCAACGTCCTGACTTTC.

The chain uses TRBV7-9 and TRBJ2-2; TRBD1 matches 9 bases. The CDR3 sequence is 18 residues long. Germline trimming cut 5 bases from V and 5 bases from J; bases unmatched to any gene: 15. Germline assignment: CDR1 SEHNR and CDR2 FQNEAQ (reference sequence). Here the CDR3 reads CASSRDDNRGRRTGELFF. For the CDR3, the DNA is TGTGCCAGCAGCCGGGACGATAACAGGGGGCGAAGGACCGGGGAGCTGTTTTTT.

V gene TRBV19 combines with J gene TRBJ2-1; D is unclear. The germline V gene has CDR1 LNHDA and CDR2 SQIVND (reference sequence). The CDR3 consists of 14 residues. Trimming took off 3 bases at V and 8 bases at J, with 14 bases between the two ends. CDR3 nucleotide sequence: TGTGCCAGTAGTATTCAGCCCGAAGGCTATGAGCAGTTCTTC. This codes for CASSIQPEGYEQFF.

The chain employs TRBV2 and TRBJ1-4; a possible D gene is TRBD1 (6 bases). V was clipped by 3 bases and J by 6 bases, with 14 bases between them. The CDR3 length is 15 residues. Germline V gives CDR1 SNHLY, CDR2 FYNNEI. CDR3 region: CASSDLGARDEKLFF. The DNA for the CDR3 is TGTGCCAGCAGTGATTTGGGGGCGCGTGATGAAAAACTGTTTTTT. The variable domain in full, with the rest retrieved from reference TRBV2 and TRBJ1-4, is EPEVTQTPSHQVTQMGQEVILRCVPISNHLYFYWYRQILGQKVEFLVSFYNNEISEKSEIFDDQFSVERPDGSNFTLKIRSTKLEDSAMYFCASSDLGARDEKLFFGSGTQLSVL.

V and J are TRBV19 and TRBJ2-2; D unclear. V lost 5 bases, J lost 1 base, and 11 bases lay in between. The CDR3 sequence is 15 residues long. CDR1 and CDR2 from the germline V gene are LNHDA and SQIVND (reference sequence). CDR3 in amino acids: CASSQRARNTGELFF. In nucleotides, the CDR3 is TGTGCCAGTAGTCAGCGAGCGCGGAACACCGGGGAGCTGTTTTTT.

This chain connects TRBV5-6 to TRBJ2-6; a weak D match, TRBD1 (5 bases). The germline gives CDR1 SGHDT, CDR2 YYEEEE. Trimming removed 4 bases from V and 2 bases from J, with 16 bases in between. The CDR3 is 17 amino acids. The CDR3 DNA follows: TGTGCCAGCAGCCTCGATCCGCTGGGGCCTGGGGCCAACGTCCTGACTTTC. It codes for CASSLDPLGPGANVLTF. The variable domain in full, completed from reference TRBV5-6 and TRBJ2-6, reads DAGVTQSPTHLIKTRGQQVTLRCSPKSGHDTVSWYQQALGQGPQFIFQYYEEEERQRGNFPDRFSGHQFPNYSSELNVNALLLGDSALYLCASSLDPLGPGANVLTFGAGSRLTVL.

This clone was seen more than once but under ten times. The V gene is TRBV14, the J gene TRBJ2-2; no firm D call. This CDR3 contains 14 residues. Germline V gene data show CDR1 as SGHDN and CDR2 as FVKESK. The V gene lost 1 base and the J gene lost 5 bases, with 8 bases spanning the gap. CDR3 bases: TGTGCCAGCAGCCAAGTGAAGTGGACCGGGGAGCTGTTTTTT. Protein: CASSQVKWTGELFF.

The CDR3 reads CATSNGVGGYTF. The CDR3 bases are TGTGCCACCAGCAACGGGGTGGGCGGCTACACCTTC. This rearrangement joins TRBV15 to TRBJ1-2, with no clear D. This CDR3 is built from 12 residues. Germline V lookup: CDR1 LNHNV, CDR2 YYDKDF (reference sequence). Trimming took off 4 bases at V and 8 bases at J, with 11 bases between the two ends.

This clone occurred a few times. CDR3 residues: CASSVEQGQQYF. CDR3 sequence (DNA): TGTGCCAGCAGCGTAGAACAGGGTCAGCAGTACTTC. J is TRBJ2-7 and V is TRBV9; perhaps TRBD1 as D (6 bases). CDR3 length equals 12 residues. CDR1 is SGDLS and CDR2 is YYNGEE in the germline V gene. The V and J ends lost 0 bases and 8 bases respectively, with 9 bases between them. The variable domain in full, with the rest retrieved from reference TRBV9 and TRBJ2-7, is DSGVTQTPKHLITATGQRVTLRCSPRSGDLSVYWYQQSLDQGLQFLIQYYNGEERAKGNILERFSAQQFPDLHSELNLSSLELGDSALYFCASSVEQGQQYFGPGTRLTVT.

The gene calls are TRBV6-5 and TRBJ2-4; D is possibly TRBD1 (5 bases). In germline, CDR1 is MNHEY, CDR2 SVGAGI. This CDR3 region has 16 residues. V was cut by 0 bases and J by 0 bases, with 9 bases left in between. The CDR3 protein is CASSYSGRAAKNIQYF. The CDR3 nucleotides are TGTGCCAGCAGTTACTCGGGCAGGGCAGCCAAAAACATTCAGTACTTC.

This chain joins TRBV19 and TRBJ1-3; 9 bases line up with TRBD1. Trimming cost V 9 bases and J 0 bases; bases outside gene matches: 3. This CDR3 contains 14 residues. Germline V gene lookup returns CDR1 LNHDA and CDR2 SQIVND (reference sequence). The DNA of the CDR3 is TGTGCCAGCGAACAGGGGGCCTCTGGAAACACCATATATTTT. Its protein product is CASEQGASGNTIYF.

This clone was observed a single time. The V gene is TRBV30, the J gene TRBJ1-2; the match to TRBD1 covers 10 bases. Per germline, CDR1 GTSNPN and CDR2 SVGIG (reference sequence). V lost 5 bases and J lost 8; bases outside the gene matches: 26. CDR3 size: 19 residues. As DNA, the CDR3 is TGTGCCTGGGAACGTCAGGTCGTTGGTTCGGGACAGGGGTGGAAAGGCTACACCTTC. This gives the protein CAWERQVVGSGQGWKGYTF.

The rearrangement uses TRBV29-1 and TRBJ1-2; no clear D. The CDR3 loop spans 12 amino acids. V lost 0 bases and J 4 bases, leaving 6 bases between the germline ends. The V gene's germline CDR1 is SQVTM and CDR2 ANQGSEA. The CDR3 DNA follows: TGCAGCGTTGAAGAGGCCTCCTATGGCTACACCTTC. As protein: CSVEEASYGYTF.

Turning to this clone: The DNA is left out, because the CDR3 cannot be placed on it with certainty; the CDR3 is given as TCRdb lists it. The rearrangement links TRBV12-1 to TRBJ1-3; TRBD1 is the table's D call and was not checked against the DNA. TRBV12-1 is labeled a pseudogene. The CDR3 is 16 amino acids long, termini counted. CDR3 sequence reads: CASSFGTGSYGNTIYF.

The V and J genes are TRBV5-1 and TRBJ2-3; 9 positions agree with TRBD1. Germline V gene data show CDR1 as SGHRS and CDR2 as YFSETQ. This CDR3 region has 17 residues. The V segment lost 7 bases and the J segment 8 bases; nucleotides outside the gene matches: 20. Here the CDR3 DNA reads TGCGCCAGCGGTAACCCGGGACAGGGTGCACAACTGGGTACGCAGTATTTT. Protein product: CASGNPGQGAQLGTQYF.

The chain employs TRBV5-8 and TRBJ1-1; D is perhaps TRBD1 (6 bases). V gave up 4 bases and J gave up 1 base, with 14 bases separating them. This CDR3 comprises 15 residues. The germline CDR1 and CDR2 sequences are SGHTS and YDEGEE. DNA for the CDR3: TGTGCCAGCAGCCCAACGGGGGGCACGAACACTGAAGCTTTCTTT. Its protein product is CASSPTGGTNTEAFF.

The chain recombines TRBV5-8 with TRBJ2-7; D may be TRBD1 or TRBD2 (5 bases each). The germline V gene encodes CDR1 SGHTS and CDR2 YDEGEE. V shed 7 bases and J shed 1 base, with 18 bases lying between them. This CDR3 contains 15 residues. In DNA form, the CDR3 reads TGTGCCAGCCTAAACGGGACCCGCGTATCCTACGAGCAGTACTTC. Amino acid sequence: CASLNGTRVSYEQYF.

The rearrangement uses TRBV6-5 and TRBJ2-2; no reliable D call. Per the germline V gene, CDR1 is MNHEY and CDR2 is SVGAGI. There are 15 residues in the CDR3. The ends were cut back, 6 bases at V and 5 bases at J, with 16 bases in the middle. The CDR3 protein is CASSRSLAETGELFF. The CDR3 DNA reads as TGTGCCAGCAGCCGAAGCTTGGCTGAAACCGGGGAGCTGTTTTTT.

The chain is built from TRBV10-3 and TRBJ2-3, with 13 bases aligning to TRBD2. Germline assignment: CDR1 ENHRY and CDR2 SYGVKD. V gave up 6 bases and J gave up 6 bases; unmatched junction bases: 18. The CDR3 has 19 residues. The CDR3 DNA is TGTGCCATCAGCCAACCAACTGGACTAGCGGGGGCCCATAGGGATACGCAGTATTTT. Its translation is CAISQPTGLAGAHRDTQYF.

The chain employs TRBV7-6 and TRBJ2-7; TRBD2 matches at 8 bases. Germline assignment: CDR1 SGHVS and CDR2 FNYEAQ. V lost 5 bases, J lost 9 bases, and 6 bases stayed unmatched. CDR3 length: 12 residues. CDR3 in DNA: TGTGCCAGCAGCGTAGACAGCGGGGGGCAGTACTTC. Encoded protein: CASSVDSGGQYF.

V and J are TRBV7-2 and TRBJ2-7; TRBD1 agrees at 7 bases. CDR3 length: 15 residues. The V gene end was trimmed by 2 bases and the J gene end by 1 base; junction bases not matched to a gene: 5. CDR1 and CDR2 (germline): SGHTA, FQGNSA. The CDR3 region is CASSLNQGVSYEQYF. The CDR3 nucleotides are TGTGCCAGCAGCTTAAATCAGGGGGTTTCCTACGAGCAGTACTTC.

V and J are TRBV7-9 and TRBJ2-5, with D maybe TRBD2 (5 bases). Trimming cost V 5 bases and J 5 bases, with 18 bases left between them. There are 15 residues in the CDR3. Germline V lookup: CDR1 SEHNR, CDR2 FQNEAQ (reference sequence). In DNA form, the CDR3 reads TGTGCCAGCAGCGGCCTAGCTGGGTGGGAGGAGACCCAGTACTTC. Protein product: CASSGLAGWEETQYF.

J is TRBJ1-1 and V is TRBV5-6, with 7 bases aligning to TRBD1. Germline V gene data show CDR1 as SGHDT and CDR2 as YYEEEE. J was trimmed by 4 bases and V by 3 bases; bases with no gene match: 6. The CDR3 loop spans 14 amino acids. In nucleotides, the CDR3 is TGTGCCAGCAGCTCTCCGACAGGGCCCACTGAAGCTTTCTTT. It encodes CASSSPTGPTEAFF.

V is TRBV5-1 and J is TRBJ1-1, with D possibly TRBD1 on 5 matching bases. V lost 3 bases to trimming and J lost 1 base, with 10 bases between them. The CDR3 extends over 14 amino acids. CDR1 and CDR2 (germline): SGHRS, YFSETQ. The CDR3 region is CASSWTGANTEAFF. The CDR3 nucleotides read TGCGCCAGCAGCTGGACCGGGGCGAACACTGAAGCTTTCTTT. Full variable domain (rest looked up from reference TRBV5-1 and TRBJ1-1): KAGVTQTPRYLIKTRGQQVTLSCSPISGHRSVSWYQQTPGQGLQFLFEYFSETQRNKGNFPGRFSGRQFSNSRSEMNVSTLELGDSALYLCASSWTGANTEAFFGQGTRLTVV.

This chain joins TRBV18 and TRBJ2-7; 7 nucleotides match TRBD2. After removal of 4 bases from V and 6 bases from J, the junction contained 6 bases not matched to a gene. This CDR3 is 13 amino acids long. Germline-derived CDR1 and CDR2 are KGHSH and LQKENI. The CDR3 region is CASSRMGGGEQYV. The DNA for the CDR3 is TGTGCCAGCTCACGGATGGGGGGGGGCGAGCAGTACGTC.